A single sample is the source of the 22 T cell receptor beta chains below, sequenced in a study of response to subunit inactivated influenza vaccine. TCRdb processed the RT-PCR reads anew with MiXCR; each CDR3 protein has one entry. The sample has around 200,000 distinct CDR3 sequences; about 9% are singletons. The material sequenced was non-naive T cells sorted from PBMCs, taken on the day of vaccination. These receptors came from a man aged 50 to 59 who received an inactivated influenza vaccine.

V usage is TRBV14 and J usage is TRBJ2-3; a weak D match, TRBD2 (5 bases). V was clipped by 3 bases and J by 0 bases, with 16 bases between them. Germline loops: CDR1 SGHDN, CDR2 FVKESK. The CDR3 contains 17 residues. CDR3 residues: CASSHASGRGSTDTQYF. The CDR3 DNA reads TGTGCCAGCAGCCACGCCTCCGGTCGCGGGAGCACAGATACGCAGTATTTT.

The chain is built from TRBV6-2 or TRBV6-3 and TRBJ1-1; a weak D match, TRBD1 (6 bases). With 3 bases removed from V and 4 bases from J, the gap between germline ends came to 12 bases. This CDR3 comprises 14 residues. CDR1 is MNHEY and CDR2 is SVGEGT in the germline V gene. The CDR3 DNA reads TGTGCCAGCAGTTATCGGGGGGCGAGCACTGAAGCTTTCTTT. It translates to CASSYRGASTEAFF.

This clonotype was seen a handful of times. The chain recombines TRBV20-1 with TRBJ2-5; D is possibly TRBD1 (6 bases). V shed 5 bases and J shed 3 bases, with 16 bases lying between them. Germline V gene sequence: CDR1 DFQATT, CDR2 SNEGSKA (reference sequence). The CDR3 is made up of 14 amino acids. The CDR3 DNA follows: TGCAGTGCTCCTAGGGGGTCAGTGAAAGAGACCCAGTACTTC. Translation: CSAPRGSVKETQYF.

This chain links TRBV6-6 with TRBJ1-1, with D unresolved. Deletions cut 10 bases from V and 2 bases from J, with 8 bases between. The CDR3 has 11 residues. The germline V gene has CDR1 MNHNY and CDR2 SVGAGI (reference sequence). The CDR3 protein is CATRGNTEAFF. The CDR3 DNA reads TGTGCCACTCGGGGTAACACTGAAGCTTTCTTT.

This clonotype came up many times. The rearrangement uses TRBV5-1 and TRBJ1-1; D may be TRBD1 (6 bases). Germline V gene data show CDR1 as SGHRS and CDR2 as YFSETQ. Trimming took 0 bases from V and 4 from J, leaving 10 bases between them. The CDR3 runs 14 residues. The CDR3 reads CASSLGTAGTEAFF. The DNA of the CDR3 is TGCGCCAGCAGCTTGGGGACAGCTGGCACTGAAGCTTTCTTT.

This clonotype turned up a few times. The V gene is TRBV7-2, the J gene TRBJ2-7; the D is unclear. The V and J ends lost 1 base and 3 bases respectively, with 13 bases between them. The CDR3 is made up of 15 amino acids. Germline values: CDR1 SGHTA, CDR2 FQGNSA. In DNA, the CDR3 is TGTGCCAGCAGCTTAGGGGCAGGACCATACTACGAGCAGTACTTC. Its protein product is CASSLGAGPYYEQYF.

This sequence joins TRBV28 and TRBJ2-2, with D perhaps TRBD1 or TRBD2 (6 bases each). The CDR3 is 15 amino acids. Trimming shortened V by 5 bases and J by 0 bases, and 10 bases separated the two germline ends. Germline CDR1 reads MDHEN; CDR2 reads SYDVKM. In DNA form, the CDR3 reads TGTGCCAGCAGTGGGGGGCCTCCGAACACCGGGGAGCTGTTTTTT. Translating it yields CASSGGPPNTGELFF.

The V call is TRBV6-2 or TRBV6-3, the J call TRBJ2-7, with TRBD1 identical over 7 bases. The J segment lost 6 bases and the V segment lost 5 bases, leaving 10 bases of the junction unmatched. Looked up from germline, CDR1 is MNHEY and CDR2 is SVGEGT. The CDR3 spans 14 residues. The chain's CDR3 is CASSPQGSLSEQYF. The CDR3 DNA follows: TGTGCCAGCAGTCCACAGGGGTCCTTATCCGAGCAGTACTTC.

This clonotype showed up just once. The rearrangement joins TRBV30 to TRBJ1-3; D perhaps matches TRBD1 (5 bases). CDR1 and CDR2 (germline): GTSNPN, SVGIG (reference sequence). V was trimmed by 7 bases and J by 4 bases, leaving 8 bases between them. This CDR3 has 11 residues. As DNA, the CDR3 is TGTGCCTCGGGACCCGGAAACACCATATATTTT. It is translated as CASGPGNTIYF.

The chain carries TRBV20-1 and TRBJ2-3, with TRBD2 as a possible D gene (5 bases). The V gene lost 6 bases and the J gene lost 3 bases, with 19 bases spanning the gap. Germline V CDR1 and CDR2: DFQATT, SNEGSKA (reference sequence). CDR3 length: 15 amino acids. The chain's CDR3 is CSALPGQRPTDTQYF. DNA of the CDR3: TGCAGTGCCCTACCTGGTCAGCGGCCTACAGATACGCAGTATTTT.

This clonotype was detected only a few times. Here the CDR3 DNA reads TGTGCCAGCGGGACAGGTGGCTCCTATAATTCACCCCTCCACTTT. This gives the protein CASGTGGSYNSPLHF. The chain links TRBV6-1 to TRBJ1-6, with 8 positions matching TRBD1. The length of the CDR3 is 15 residues. Germline lookup yields CDR1 MNHNS and CDR2 SASEGT. V dropped 8 bases and J dropped 0; count of bases not matched to a gene: 3.

This clonotype was seen a few times. V and J are TRBV29-1 and TRBJ2-7; TRBD1 matches at 8 bases. J gave up 3 bases and V 6 bases, and 10 bases lay outside the gene matches. The CDR3 has 14 amino acids. The V gene's germline CDR1 is SQVTM and CDR2 ANQGSEA. The CDR3 DNA sequence: TGCAGCGTCGCTCTGAACAGGGGGGACTACGAGCAGTACTTC. Amino acid sequence: CSVALNRGDYEQYF.

The chain joins TRBV6-2 or TRBV6-3 to TRBJ1-2, with D possibly being TRBD1 (5 bases). Between the trimmed V and J ends, which lost 6 bases and 4 bases, there was a span of 9 bases. The CDR3 is made up of 12 amino acids. Germline CDR1 MNHEY, CDR2 SVGEGT. The CDR3 region is CASRDNPYGYTF. The CDR3 DNA reads TGTGCCAGCAGGGACAATCCCTATGGCTACACCTTC.

This clonotype was observed a handful of times. This chain uses TRBV10-1 with TRBJ2-3; 9 bases agree with TRBD1. Germline V gene lookup returns CDR1 WNHNN and CDR2 SYGVQD (reference sequence). The CDR3 runs to 18 residues. The V segment lost 0 bases and the J segment 5 bases; nucleotides outside the gene matches: 12. This chain's CDR3 is CASSESYSTGQGRDTQYF. In nucleotides, the CDR3 is TGCGCCAGCAGTGAGTCCTACAGTACCGGACAGGGGAGAGATACGCAGTATTTT.

This clonotype has a count of ten or more. For the CDR3, the DNA is TGCAGTGCTAGAGGAGGACTAGCGGGGGGCCTCAATACGCAGTATTTT. Translating it yields CSARGGLAGGLNTQYF. This chain links TRBV20-1 with TRBJ2-3; TRBD2 matches at 14 bases. Germline CDR1 DFQATT, CDR2 SNEGSKA (reference sequence). Trimming at V came to 1 base and at J to 7 bases, leaving 7 bases not matched to a gene. The CDR3 spans 16 residues.

The rearrangement joins TRBV6-4 to TRBJ1-1; a possible D gene is TRBD1 (6 bases). Trimming took off 4 bases at V and 4 bases at J, with 13 bases between the two ends. This CDR3 is built from 14 residues. CDR1 and CDR2 (germline): MRHNA, SNTAGT. The CDR3 bases are TGTGCCAGCAGTGCCTTCGCAGGGGCCACTGAAGCTTTCTTT. It codes for CASSAFAGATEAFF.

This clonotype was seen a few times. The chain recombines TRBV28 with TRBJ2-3, with unresolved D. V lost 7 bases and J lost 3, with 8 bases in between. The CDR3 length is 12 residues. Germline-derived CDR1 and CDR2 are MDHEN and SYDVKM. CDR3 sequence: CASKPLTDTQYF. The CDR3 nucleotides read TGTGCCAGCAAACCCCTAACAGATACGCAGTATTTT.

This clonotype was observed a handful of times. The rearrangement joins TRBV27 to TRBJ2-5; TRBD1 might be the D (6 bases). CDR3 length: 15 amino acids. V was trimmed by 3 bases and J by 7 bases, leaving 18 bases between them. Germline loops: CDR1 MNHEY, CDR2 SMNVEV (reference sequence). This chain's CDR3 is CASSLSTALGGTQYF. DNA of the CDR3: TGTGCCAGCAGTTTGTCGACAGCCCTAGGGGGGACCCAGTACTTC.

The chain recombines TRBV6-1 with TRBJ2-1; D remains unclear. V dropped 10 bases and J dropped 0 bases, with 16 bases sitting between them. This CDR3 comprises 15 residues. The germline gives CDR1 MNHNS, CDR2 SASEGT. The CDR3 reads CATLPGASSYNEQFF. DNA for the CDR3: TGTGCCACCCTACCGGGCGCAAGCTCCTACAATGAGCAGTTCTTC.

The J gene is TRBJ2-3, the V gene TRBV5-1; 13 bases are shared with TRBD2. Germline trimming cut 4 bases from V and 2 bases from J; bases unmatched to any gene: 4. Germline CDR1 SGHRS, CDR2 YFSETQ. The CDR3 runs 16 residues. CDR3 amino acids: CASSGGTSGATDTQYF. The DNA of the CDR3 is TGCGCCAGCAGCGGGGGGACTAGCGGGGCCACAGATACGCAGTATTTT.

The rearrangement joins TRBV29-1 to TRBJ2-7; 10 positions agree with TRBD2. The germline V gene has CDR1 SQVTM and CDR2 ANQGSEA. CDR3 size: 14 residues. After removal of 4 bases from V and 4 bases from J, the junction contained 7 bases not matched to a gene. Here the CDR3 reads CSVGGTSGIYEQYF. The CDR3 DNA follows: TGCAGCGTTGGGGGAACTAGCGGGATTTACGAGCAGTACTTC.

This chain links TRBV5-1 with TRBJ2-5; tentatively, D is TRBD1 or TRBD2 (5 bases each). The CDR3 sequence is 15 residues long. The V gene's germline CDR1 is SGHRS and CDR2 YFSETQ. V shed 2 bases and J shed 5 bases, with 16 bases lying between them. The CDR3 spells CASSLGRRASETQYF. CDR3 DNA sequence: TGCGCCAGCAGCTTAGGTCGCAGGGCTAGCGAGACCCAGTACTTC.